This T cell receptor (beta chain) was sequenced for a study of blood T cell repertoires in COVID-19. This table comes from immunoSEQ multiplex PCR, and its TCRdb copy is limited to in-frame clones, with some not included. Counted here are roughly 87,000 clones, around 88% occurring once; the ten biggest clones make up 25%. Germline loops: CDR1 LNHNV, CDR2 YYDKDF (reference sequence). This CDR3 region has 14 residues. V was shortened by 0 bases and J by 8 bases, with 13 bases between the two germline ends. J is TRBJ1-2 and V is TRBV15, with a possible D match to TRBD1 (5 bases). This sequence was found in a human donor in a cohort sampled during active COVID-19. The sample taken for sequencing was peripheral blood. Here the CDR3 DNA reads TGTGCCACCAGCAGAGATCGGGGGGTGGGAGGCTACACCTTC. It is translated as CATSRDRGVGGYTF.